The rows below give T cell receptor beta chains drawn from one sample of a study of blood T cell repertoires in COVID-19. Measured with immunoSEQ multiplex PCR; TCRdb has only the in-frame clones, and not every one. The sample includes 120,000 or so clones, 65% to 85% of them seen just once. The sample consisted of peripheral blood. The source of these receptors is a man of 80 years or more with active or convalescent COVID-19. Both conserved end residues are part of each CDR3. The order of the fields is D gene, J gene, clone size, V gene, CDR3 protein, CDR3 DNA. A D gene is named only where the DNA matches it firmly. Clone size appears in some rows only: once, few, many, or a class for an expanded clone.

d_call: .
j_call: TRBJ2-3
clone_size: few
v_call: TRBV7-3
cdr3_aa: CASSPTGGPTSTDTQYF
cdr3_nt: TGTGCCAGCAGCCCAACCGGGGGACCGACTAGCACAGATACGCAGTATTTT

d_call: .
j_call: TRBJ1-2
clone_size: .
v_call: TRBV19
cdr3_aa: CASRPTGSYGYTF
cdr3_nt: TGTGCCAGTAGACCAACAGGGAGCTATGGCTACACCTTC

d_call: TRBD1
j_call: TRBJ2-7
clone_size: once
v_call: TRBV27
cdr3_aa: CASGWTGGREQYF
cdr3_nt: TGTGCCAGCGGATGGACAGGGGGCAGGGAGCAGTACTTC

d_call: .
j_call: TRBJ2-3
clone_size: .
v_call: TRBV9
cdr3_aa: CASSSDPGSTTDTQYF
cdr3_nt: TGTGCCAGCAGCTCCGACCCGGGATCCACCACAGATACGCAGTATTTT

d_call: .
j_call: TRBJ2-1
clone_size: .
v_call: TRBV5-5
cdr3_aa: CASSLLPGGNEQFF
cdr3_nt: TGTGCCAGCAGCTTGCTCCCAGGGGGGAATGAGCAGTTCTTC

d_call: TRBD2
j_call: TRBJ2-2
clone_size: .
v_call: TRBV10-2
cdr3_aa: CASSVLAGNTGELFF
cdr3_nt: TGCGCCAGCAGTGTCCTAGCGGGGAACACCGGGGAGCTGTTTTTT

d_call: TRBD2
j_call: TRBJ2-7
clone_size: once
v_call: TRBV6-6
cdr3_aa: CASSYPGLSYEQYF
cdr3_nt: TGTGCCAGCAGTTACCCGGGACTATCCTACGAGCAGTACTTC

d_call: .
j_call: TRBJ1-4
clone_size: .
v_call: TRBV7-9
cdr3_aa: CASSFRTAGEKLFF
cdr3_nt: TGTGCCAGCAGCTTCCGGACCGCGGGTGAAAAACTGTTTTTT

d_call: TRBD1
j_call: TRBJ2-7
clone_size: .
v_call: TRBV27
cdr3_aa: CASSLKGQGTYEQYF
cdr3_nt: TGTGCCAGCAGTTTGAAGGGACAGGGGACTTACGAGCAGTACTTC

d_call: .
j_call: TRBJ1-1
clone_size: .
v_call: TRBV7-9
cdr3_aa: CASSFWGVNTEAFF
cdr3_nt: TGTGCCAGCAGCTTTTGGGGAGTGAACACTGAAGCTTTCTTT

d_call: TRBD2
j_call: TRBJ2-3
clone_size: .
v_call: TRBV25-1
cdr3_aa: CASSASGDFTDTQYF
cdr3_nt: TGTGCCAGCAGTGCTAGCGGGGACTTCACAGATACGCAGTATTTT

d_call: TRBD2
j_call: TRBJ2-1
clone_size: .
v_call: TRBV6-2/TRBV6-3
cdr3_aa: CASNPGLGQNEQFF
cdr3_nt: TGTGCCAGCAACCCGGGACTAGGTCAGAATGAGCAGTTCTTC

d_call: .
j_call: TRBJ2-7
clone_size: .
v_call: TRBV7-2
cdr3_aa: CASRGGLTYEQYF
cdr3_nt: TGTGCCAGCAGGGGGGGGCTCACCTACGAGCAGTACTTC

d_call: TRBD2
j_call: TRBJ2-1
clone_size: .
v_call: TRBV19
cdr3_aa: CASSRLAGANNEQFF
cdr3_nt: TGTGCCAGTAGTAGACTAGCGGGGGCGAACAATGAGCAGTTCTTC

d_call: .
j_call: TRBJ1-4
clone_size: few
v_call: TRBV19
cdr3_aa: CASSIYEPGGKLFF
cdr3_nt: TGTGCCAGTAGTATTTATGAGCCCGGTGGAAAACTGTTTTTT

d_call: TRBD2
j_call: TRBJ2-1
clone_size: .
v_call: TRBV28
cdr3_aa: CASSAPRGGEFF
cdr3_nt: TGTGCCAGCAGTGCCCCGCGGGGGGGTGAGTTCTTC

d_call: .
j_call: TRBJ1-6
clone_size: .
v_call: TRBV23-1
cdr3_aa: CASMDKRVAPLHF
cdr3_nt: TGCGCCAGCATGGATAAGAGGGTTGCGCCCCTCCACTTT

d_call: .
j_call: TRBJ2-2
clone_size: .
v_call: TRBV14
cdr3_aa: CASSQLAGSGELFF
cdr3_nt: TGTGCCAGCAGCCAATTGGCAGGGTCAGGGGAGCTGTTTTTT

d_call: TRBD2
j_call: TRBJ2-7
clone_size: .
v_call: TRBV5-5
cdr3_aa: CASSSDWRGISGVQYF
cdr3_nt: TGTGCCAGCAGTTCCGATTGGAGGGGTATAAGCGGGGTGCAGTACTTC

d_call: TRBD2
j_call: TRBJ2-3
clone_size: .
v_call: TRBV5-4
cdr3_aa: CASSLGLAGHSDTQYF
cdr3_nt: TGTGCCAGCAGCTTGGGGCTAGCGGGGCACTCGGATACGCAGTATTTT

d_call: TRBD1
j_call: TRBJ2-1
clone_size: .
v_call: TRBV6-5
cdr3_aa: CASKRQGRSYNEQFF
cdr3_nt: TGTGCCAGCAAGAGACAGGGTAGGTCCTACAATGAGCAGTTCTTC

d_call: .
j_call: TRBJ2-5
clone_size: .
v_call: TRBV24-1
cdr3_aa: CATSDRETQYF
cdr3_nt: TGTGCCACCAGTGATCGAGAGACCCAGTACTTC

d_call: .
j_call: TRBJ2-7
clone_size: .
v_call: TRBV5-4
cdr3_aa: CASSLKQGSSYEQYF
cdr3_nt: TGTGCCAGCAGCTTGAAGCAGGGGAGCTCCTACGAGCAGTACTTC

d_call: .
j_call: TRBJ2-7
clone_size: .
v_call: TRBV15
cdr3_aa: CATSRDRYEQYF
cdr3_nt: TGTGCCACCAGCAGAGATCGTTACGAGCAGTACTTC

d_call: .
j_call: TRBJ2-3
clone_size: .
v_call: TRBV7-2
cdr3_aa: CASSRGHQRTDTQYF
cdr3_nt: TGTGCCAGCAGCCGGGGACACCAACGCACAGATACGCAGTATTTT

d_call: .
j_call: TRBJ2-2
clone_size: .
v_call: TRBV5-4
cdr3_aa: CASSEKTPNTGELFF
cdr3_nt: TGTGCCAGCAGCGAAAAGACACCGAACACCGGGGAGCTGTTTTTT

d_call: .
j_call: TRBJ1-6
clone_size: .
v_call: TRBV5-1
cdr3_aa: CASSRDGGDNSPLHF
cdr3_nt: TGCGCCAGCAGCCGGGACGGCGGGGATAATTCACCCCTCCACTTT

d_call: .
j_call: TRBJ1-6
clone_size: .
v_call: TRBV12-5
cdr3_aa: CASGLTPAGSSYNSPLHF
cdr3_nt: TGTGCTAGTGGTTTGACCCCCGCCGGGAGCTCCTATAATTCACCCCTCCACTTT